This note documents a single TCR beta chain sequence. The target antigen is unknown. Documented treatment: oral pan-JAK inhibitor, 5-10 mg twice daily. T lymphocytes (CD4+ and CD8+) were sorted from PBMCs. CDR3 length equals 13 residues. Germline CDR1 and CDR2: SGHRS and YFSETQ. V was cut by 1 base and J by 2 bases, with 6 bases left in between. This sample was taken from a study of CD8+ T cells in alopecia areata. cDNA serving as the sequencing template came from extracted, reverse transcribed RNA. Assay: immunoSEQ multiplex PCR; the TCRdb copy retains only in-frame clones and omits some. Of 180,000 or so clones in the sample, 51% were seen once. Findings of the study overall: Since there was just one nonresponder, nobody can yet say how baseline CD8+ expansion ties to response. Mouse data revealed clearer TCR sharing than patient data did, a gap possibly tied to HLA.

The receptor comes from a human donor with alopecia areata. Sequences were derived from CD8+ T cells sorted from blood, sampled around week 53, from a patient treated with tofacitinib. V is TRBV5-1 and J is TRBJ1-2; D uncertain. In DNA form, the CDR3 reads TGCGCCAGCAGCTTGTTCGAGAACTATGGCTACACCTTC. Its protein is CASSLFENYGYTF.